The sequence of this T cell receptor (beta chain) was determined in a study of T-cell reconstitution after alpha-beta-depleted transplantation in children. Unique molecular identifiers were incorporated during preparation of the TCRbeta library. TCRdb called the PCR reads again in MiXCR, with one record for every CDR3 protein. The table has about 610,000 distinct CDR3 sequences, under 12% seen once. V shed 4 bases and J shed 4 bases, with 14 bases lying between them. The CDR3 has 14 amino acids. Germline V gene data show CDR1 as SGHRS and CDR2 as YFSETQ. The input for sequencing was PBMCs from the stem cell graft donor, taken from the stem cell graft. V is TRBV5-1 and J is TRBJ1-1; maybe TRBD1 (5 bases). This clonotype was sampled from a human donor who donated a stem cell graft to a child with acute myeloid leukemia. The CDR3: CASSLEGSGTEAFF. The CDR3 DNA reads TGCGCCAGCAGCCTGGAGGGGAGTGGCACTGAAGCTTTCTTT.